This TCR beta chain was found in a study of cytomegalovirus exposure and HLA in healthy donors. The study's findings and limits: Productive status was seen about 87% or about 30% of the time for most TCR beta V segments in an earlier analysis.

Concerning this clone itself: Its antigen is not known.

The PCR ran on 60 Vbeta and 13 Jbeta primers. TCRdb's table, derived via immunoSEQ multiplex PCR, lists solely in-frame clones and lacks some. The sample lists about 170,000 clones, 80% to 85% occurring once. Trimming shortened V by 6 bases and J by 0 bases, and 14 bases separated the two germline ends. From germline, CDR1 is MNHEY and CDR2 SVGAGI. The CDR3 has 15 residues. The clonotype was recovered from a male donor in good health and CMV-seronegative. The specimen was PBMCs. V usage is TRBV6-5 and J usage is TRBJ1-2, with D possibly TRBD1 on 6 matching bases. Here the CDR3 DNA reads TGTGCCAGCAGCCAAACAGGGTTCACTAACTATGGCTACACCTTC. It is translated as CASSQTGFTNYGYTF.